This TCR beta chain was captured in a study of chemoradiotherapy in HPV16-positive cancers. Study details: Candidate HPV-specific clones and shared TCR motifs came from a couple of HPV16-positive patients. Findings of the study overall: During treatment, candidate HPV-specific clones and E7-related motifs expanded in tumor.

In the case of this clone: The antigen is not known.

Germline loops: CDR1 SGHRS, CDR2 YFSETQ. Trimming left V 4 bases short and J 4 bases short, with 14 bases between. The CDR3 is 14 amino acids. Data came from immunoSEQ multiplex PCR; TCRdb stores just in-frame clones and leaves some out. The sample consists of around 8,800 clones, roughly 85% of them appearing once. Over chemoradiotherapy, repertoires were sampled more than once. This clonotype was obtained from a human donor with HPV-associated anogenital cancer. The chain couples TRBV5-1 to TRBJ2-5, with TRBD2 as a possible D gene (6 bases). Material: tumor tissue, obtained from a patient who underwent chemoradiotherapy. As DNA, the CDR3 is TGCGCCAGCAGCCCGGGAGCGAGGGGAGAGACCCAGTACTTC. Its protein product is CASSPGARGETQYF. Full variable domain (outside the CDR3, taken from reference TRBV5-1 and TRBJ2-5): KAGVTQTPRYLIKTRGQQVTLSCSPISGHRSVSWYQQTPGQGLQFLFEYFSETQRNKGNFPGRFSGRQFSNSRSEMNVSTLELGDSALYLCASSPGARGETQYFGPGTRLLVL.